This T cell receptor beta chain was profiled in a study of cytotoxic CD8 clonotypes in ibrutinib-treated CLL. Overall study findings and caveats: There were few public clonotypes, and on treatment they contracted or stayed stable.

Germline values: CDR1 SQVTM, CDR2 ANQGSEA. CDR3 size: 15 residues. V shed 2 bases and J shed 7 bases, with 20 bases lying between them. In regard to this clone: Antigen specificity is unknown.

This table comes from immunoSEQ multiplex PCR, and its TCRdb copy is limited to in-frame clones, with some not included. This sample has 250,000 to 350,000 clones, with around 76% found just once. The clonotype comes from a human donor with chronic lymphocytic leukemia. Specimen: PBMCs, collected at disease progression, from a patient treated with ibrutinib. V gene TRBV29-1 combines with J gene TRBJ2-5, with D unclear. CDR3 bases: TGCAGCGTTGAAAATAGGACCCCCTTCACAAGGACCCAGTACTTC. Residues: CSVENRTPFTRTQYF.